Listed below are T cell receptor beta chains from one sample, sequenced in a study of cytomegalovirus exposure and HLA in healthy donors. This table comes from immunoSEQ multiplex PCR, and its TCRdb copy is limited to in-frame clones, with some not included. This sample has some 190,000 clones, with 86% found just once. Material: PBMCs. These receptors all stem from a woman between 18 and 29 years old in good health and CMV-seronegative. Both conserved end residues are part of each CDR3.

>TRBV15
CATRAGDLGEQFF
>TRBV6-5
CASSYSIMAGGKQFF
>TRBV4-2
CASSQRAEGGQFF
>TRBV7-9
CASSLGAESNEKLFF
>TRBV25-1
CASGLETQYF
>TRBV27
CASSLSRDRVYGYTF
>TRBV6-1
CASSGSGTGGYNEQFF
>TRBV5-4
CASSLKALELVRF
>TRBV28
CASSFGGENYGYTF
>TRBV11-2
CASSFNTQSNQPQHF
>TRBV7-2
CASSLAQGAFSYGYTF
>TRBV2
CASRVRAGLVEKLFF
>TRBV6-1
CASSSMMGAEPQHF
>TRBV10-3
CAIRDFGGTTDTQYF
>TRBV27
CASISRHSRSGNYNEQFF
>TRBV5-1
CASSPAGGRALAYF
>TRBV5-1
CASSLRETTDTQYF
>TRBV5-8
CASSRGQYSNQPQHF
>TRBV18
CASSPPMSGRTNEQFF
>TRBV9
CASSVGTGYEKLFF
>TRBV6-1
CASSGRLNRAGAGELFF
>TRBV6-5
CASSFTADRSEAFF
>TRBV9
CASSVRTGWSTDTQYF
>TRBV29-1
CSVGQGNQPQHF
>TRBV10-1
CASSESRLGGGAADTQYF
>TRBV6-5
CASSLRGKNTEAFF
>TRBV19
CASSVPGLPFEQYF
>TRBV2
CASGSSGNQPQHF
>TRBV10-3
CAISESSEQFF
>TRBV2
CASSLYTGTRGWTQYF
>TRBV19
CASSMRTGGYGGYTEAFF
>TRBV5-8
CASSFRQGRSYGYTF
>TRBV18
CASSPATGLGETQYF
>TRBV5-4
CASSLPGF
>TRBV19
CATTLPGQGRNTEAFF
>TRBV7-2
CASSLVQGRNEQYF
>TRBV19
CASSISFTGLQFF
>TRBV4-2
CASSQGLASAGELFF
>TRBV5-6
CASSFGTGYEKLFF
>TRBV9
CASSSRTGHRGGYTF
>TRBV13
CASSLGRESHNEQFF
>TRBV28
CASSLLQSYGYTF
>TRBV2
CAREGRTYNEQFF
>TRBV5-1
CASSLDGLAIAGELFF
>TRBV19
CASSRAHLSTNTGELFF
>TRBV7-9
CASSFGGRDGYTF